Below are 15 T cell receptor beta chains sequenced from a single sample in a study of long-term antiretroviral therapy in people with HIV. Survey-level immunoSEQ v3.0 assays were run. Clones were read by immunoSEQ multiplex PCR, and TCRdb kept only the in-frame ones, dropping some. This table holds 25,000 to 35,000 clones, roughly three quarters found once. Source: unsorted PBMCs, taken 3.1 years after starting antiretroviral therapy. Receptors originate from a woman between 45 and 65 years old with HIV.

The CDR3 reads CASSYRGERQFF. Written as DNA, the CDR3 is TGTGCCAGCAGTTACCGGGGGGAAAGACAGTTCTTC. The rearrangement uses TRBV6-5 and TRBJ2-1, with 7 bases matching TRBD2. Germline CDR1 reads MNHEY; CDR2 reads SVGAGI. The length of the CDR3 is 12 residues. Germline trimming cut 2 bases from V and 13 bases from J; bases unmatched to any gene: 5.

The chain couples TRBV30 to TRBJ1-6; no definite D call. Germline V gives CDR1 GTSNPN, CDR2 SVGIG (reference sequence). This CDR3 has 12 amino acids. V gave up 2 bases and J gave up 12 bases, with 11 bases separating them. This chain's CDR3 is CAWSSAFGPLHF. The CDR3 nucleotides are TGTGCCTGGAGTTCCGCCTTCGGACCCCTCCACTTT.

DNA for the CDR3: TGCAGCGCTGGGCAGGGGCGCGGAGGGGAAAAACTGTTTTTT. Amino acid sequence: CSAGQGRGGEKLFF. The rearrangement joins TRBV29-1 to TRBJ1-4; perhaps TRBD1 as D (6 bases). V was cut by 7 bases and J by 8 bases, with 20 bases left in between. The CDR3 runs 14 residues. CDR1 and CDR2 from the germline V gene are SQVTM and ANQGSEA.

The chain couples TRBV19 to TRBJ2-5; unclear D gene. The germline V gene encodes CDR1 LNHDA and CDR2 SQIVND (reference sequence). The CDR3 is 13 amino acids. V gave up 6 bases and J gave up 3 bases, with 11 bases separating them. The CDR3 loop is CASRSGWEETQYF. DNA of the CDR3: TGTGCCAGTAGATCCGGGTGGGAAGAGACCCAGTACTTC. The whole variable domain, remainder taken from reference TRBV19 and TRBJ2-5, is DGGITQSPKYLFRKEGQNVTLSCEQNLNHDAMYWYRQDPGQGLRLIYYSQIVNDFQKGDIAEGYSVSREKKESFPLTVTSAQKNPTAFYLCASRSGWEETQYFGPGTRLLVL.

The chain carries TRBV6-1 and TRBJ1-1; tentative D call: TRBD1 (6 bases). Trimming removed 4 bases at V and 0 bases at J, with 9 bases between. The germline V gene encodes CDR1 MNHNS and CDR2 SASEGT. This CDR3 has 14 residues. DNA of the CDR3: TGTGCCAGCAGTGCCGACAGGTTGAACACTGAAGCTTTCTTT. Residues: CASSADRLNTEAFF.

V and J are TRBV19 and TRBJ2-3, with TRBD1 identical over 8 bases. This CDR3 contains 18 residues. J lost 2 bases, V lost 0 bases, and 10 bases had no gene match. The germline gives CDR1 LNHDA, CDR2 SQIVND (reference sequence). CDR3 sequence: CASSIDIGTGFTTDTQYF. Written as DNA, the CDR3 is TGTGCCAGTAGTATAGATATCGGGACAGGATTTACCACAGATACGCAGTATTTT.

V usage is TRBV19 and J usage is TRBJ2-5, with 9 bases matching TRBD2. V was pared by 8 bases and J by 0 bases, with 10 bases of the junction left unmatched. The V gene's germline CDR1 is LNHDA and CDR2 SQIVND (reference sequence). CDR3 length: 16 residues. CDR3 nucleotides: TGTGCCAGTTCGATTGGGCGGGGGGGCCACCAAGAGACCCAGTACTTC. Its translation is CASSIGRGGHQETQYF.

The chain employs TRBV5-1 and TRBJ1-1; D not resolved. Germline V gene lookup returns CDR1 SGHRS and CDR2 YFSETQ. The CDR3 loop spans 15 amino acids. V gave up 0 bases and J gave up 3 bases, with 12 bases separating them. The chain's CDR3 is CASSLGWGRHTEAFF. CDR3 bases: TGCGCCAGCAGCTTGGGCTGGGGTCGGCACACTGAAGCTTTCTTT. Drawing the rest from reference TRBV5-1 and TRBJ1-1, the complete variable domain is KAGVTQTPRYLIKTRGQQVTLSCSPISGHRSVSWYQQTPGQGLQFLFEYFSETQRNKGNFPGRFSGRQFSNSRSEMNVSTLELGDSALYLCASSLGWGRHTEAFFGQGTRLTVV.

V is TRBV5-1 and J is TRBJ2-3; 9 bases map to TRBD2. The CDR3 extends over 17 amino acids. Germline V gene lookup returns CDR1 SGHRS and CDR2 YFSETQ. V shed 3 bases and J 0 bases; nucleotides not matched to a gene: 8. The CDR3 sequence: CASSSRLAVTSTDTQYF. The CDR3 DNA follows: TGCGCCAGCAGCTCCCGACTAGCGGTGACTAGCACAGATACGCAGTATTTT.

The rearrangement uses TRBV11-3 and TRBJ2-2; D call uncertain. Germline CDR1 reads SGHNT; CDR2 reads YENEEA. The CDR3 sequence is 13 residues long. Trimming cost V 0 bases and J 3 bases, with 2 bases left between them. The CDR3 DNA reads TGTGCCAGCAGCTTAGAATACACCGGGGAGCTGTTTTTT. This gives the protein CASSLEYTGELFF.

The chain links TRBV20-1 to TRBJ2-1; TRBD2 matches at 8 bases. Germline values: CDR1 DFQATT, CDR2 SNEGSKA (reference sequence). CDR3 size: 11 residues. V lost 3 bases to trimming and J lost 16 bases; unmatched junction nucleotides: 8. Written as DNA, the CDR3 is TGCAGTGCTAGTCGGCGGGGGGCTTCATTCTTC. As protein: CSASRRGASFF.

The V gene is TRBV7-9, the J gene TRBJ1-4; TRBD1 matches at 7 bases. The CDR3 is 14 amino acids. CDR1 and CDR2 from the germline V gene are SEHNR and FQNEAQ (reference sequence). After removal of 4 bases from V and 7 bases from J, the junction contained 6 bases not matched to a gene. In DNA form, the CDR3 reads TGTGCCAGCAGCTGGCAGGGGGTACGTGAAAAACTGTTTTTT. It translates to CASSWQGVREKLFF.

The chain combines TRBV9 with TRBJ1-1; 8 bases fit TRBD1. CDR3 length: 15 residues. The germline gives CDR1 SGDLS, CDR2 YYNGEE. Trimming at V came to 4 bases and at J to 4 bases, leaving 9 bases not matched to a gene. Here the CDR3 reads CASSPTQGARTEAFF. The CDR3 DNA is TGTGCCAGCAGCCCCACTCAGGGGGCGCGCACTGAAGCTTTCTTT.

The chain employs TRBV5-5 and TRBJ2-5, with D perhaps being TRBD1 or TRBD2 (6 bases each). Germline V CDR1 and CDR2: SGHKS, YYEKEE (reference sequence). The CDR3 totals 15 residues. V gave up 5 bases and J gave up 4 bases, with 18 bases separating them. As DNA, the CDR3 is TGTGCCAGCAGATCTCTGGGGGGCGCCGGAGAGACCCAGTACTTC. Translating it yields CASRSLGGAGETQYF.

This clone was counted a single time. The gene calls are TRBV2 and TRBJ2-1; D perhaps matches TRBD2 (6 bases). CDR3 length equals 14 residues. Trimming shortened V by 11 bases and J by 4 bases, and 18 bases separated the two germline ends. Germline CDR1 SNHLY, CDR2 FYNNEI. The DNA of the CDR3 is TGTGCCCGCCAGGCCGGGGGAATATACAATGAGCAGTTCTTC. Protein: CARQAGGIYNEQFF.